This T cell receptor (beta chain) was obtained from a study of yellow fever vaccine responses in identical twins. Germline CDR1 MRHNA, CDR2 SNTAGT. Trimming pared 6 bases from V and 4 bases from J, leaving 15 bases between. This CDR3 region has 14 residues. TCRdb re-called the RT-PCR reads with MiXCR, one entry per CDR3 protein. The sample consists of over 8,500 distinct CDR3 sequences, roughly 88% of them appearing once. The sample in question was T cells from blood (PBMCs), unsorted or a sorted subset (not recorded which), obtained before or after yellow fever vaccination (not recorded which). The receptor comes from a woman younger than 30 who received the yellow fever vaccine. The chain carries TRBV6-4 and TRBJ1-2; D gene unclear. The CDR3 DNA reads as TGTGCCAGCAGCGACGGGCGGTTGGCCTATGGCTACACCTTC. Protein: CASSDGRLAYGYTF.